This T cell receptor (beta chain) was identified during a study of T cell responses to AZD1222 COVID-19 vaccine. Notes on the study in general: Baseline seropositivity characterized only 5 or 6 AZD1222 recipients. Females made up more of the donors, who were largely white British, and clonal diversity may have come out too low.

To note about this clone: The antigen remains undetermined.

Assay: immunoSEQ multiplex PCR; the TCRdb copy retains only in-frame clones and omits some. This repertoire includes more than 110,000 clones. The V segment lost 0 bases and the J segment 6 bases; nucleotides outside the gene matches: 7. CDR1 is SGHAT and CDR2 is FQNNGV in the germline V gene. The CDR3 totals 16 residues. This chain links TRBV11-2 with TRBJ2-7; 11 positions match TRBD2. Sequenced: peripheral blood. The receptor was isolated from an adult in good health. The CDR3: CASSLDLGSGGAEQYF. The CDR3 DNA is TGTGCCAGCAGCTTAGATCTTGGTAGCGGGGGGGCCGAGCAGTACTTC.